This T cell receptor beta chain was observed in a study of PD-L1 blockade in urothelial cancer. Study summary: Researchers found blood samples held a median of 141,255 T cells.

The data were produced by immunoSEQ multiplex PCR, yet TCRdb's version contains in-frame clones alone and is incomplete. The table has about 88,000 clones, roughly nine tenths seen once. The CDR3 extends over 14 amino acids. The germline V gene encodes CDR1 SEHNR and CDR2 FQNEAQ (reference sequence). V was trimmed by 2 bases and J by 0 bases, leaving 8 bases between them. Material: PBMCs, obtained around atezolizumab (anti-PD-L1) treatment. The TCR was taken from a man aged 60-69 years with urothelial cancer. The chain employs TRBV7-9 and TRBJ2-7; tentatively, D is TRBD1 (6 bases). The CDR3 reads CASSLKDSSYEQYF. Written as DNA, the CDR3 is TGTGCCAGCAGCTTAAAGGACAGCTCCTACGAGCAGTACTTC.